The following is a T cell receptor (beta chain) sequence with its context. Sequencing used immunoSEQ multiplex PCR; TCRdb keeps in-frame clones, though not all of them. The table has a few thousand clones, approximately 80% seen once. The data belong to a study of circulating and synovial CD4+ cells in juvenile arthritis. Germline V gene lookup returns CDR1 MDHEN and CDR2 SYDVKM. V lost 3 bases and J lost 8, with 16 bases in between. The CDR3 extends over 14 amino acids. The sequence was collected from a human donor with juvenile idiopathic arthritis. The V call is TRBV28, the J call TRBJ1-2; D perhaps matches TRBD1 (6 bases). The sequencing input was CD4+ T cells from synovial fluid. CDR3 sequence: CASSFGGRPEGYTF. DNA for the CDR3: TGTGCCAGCAGTTTCGGGGGGCGCCCGGAGGGCTACACCTTC.